These T cell receptor beta chains were read from a single sample in a study of blood T cell repertoires in COVID-19. Profiled with immunoSEQ multiplex PCR; TCRdb holds only in-frame clones, not every one. The sample lists 65,000 to 90,000 clones; roughly 89% were seen once. Sequences were obtained from peripheral blood. These receptors originate from a human donor in a cohort sampled during active COVID-19. The CDR3 runs from the conserved cysteine through the conserved F or W. D genes are given only for firm matches. Some rows have no size entry. The others give once, few or many, or a class for an expanded clone.

J: TRBJ2-7
V: TRBV29-1
size: few
D: TRBD1
DNA: TGCAGCGTCCAAGGGACAGGGGGGTACGAGCAGTACTTC
CDR3: CSVQGTGGYEQYF

J: TRBJ1-5
V: TRBV2
size: NA
D: TRBD1
DNA: TGTGCCAGCAGTTCAATCTACAGGGGGCCAGGCAATCAGCCCCAGCATTTT
CDR3: CASSSIYRGPGNQPQHF

J: TRBJ1-5
V: TRBV7-9
size: few
D: NA
DNA: TGTGCCAGCAGCTCAGATAGGGGTGGCAATCAGCCCCAGCATTTT
CDR3: CASSSDRGGNQPQHF

J: TRBJ1-1
V: TRBV7-9
size: once
D: NA
DNA: TGTGCCAGCAGCTTTGGGGGGATGAACACTGAAGCTTTCTTT
CDR3: CASSFGGMNTEAFF

J: TRBJ2-7
V: TRBV24-1
size: once
D: NA
DNA: TGTGCACTTGAGGTCAAGGGGGTCTACGAGCAGTACTTC
CDR3: CALEVKGVYEQYF

J: TRBJ1-5
V: TRBV19
size: NA
D: NA
DNA: TGTGCCAGTAGTATAGAGGGGACACCTAGCAATCAGCCCCAGCATTTT
CDR3: CASSIEGTPSNQPQHF

J: TRBJ2-7
V: TRBV7-2
size: NA
D: NA
DNA: TGTGCCAGCAGCCTCCGGACTATAGGGACCTACGAGCAGTACTTC
CDR3: CASSLRTIGTYEQYF

J: TRBJ2-1
V: TRBV3-1/TRBV3-2
size: NA
D: TRBD2
DNA: TGTGCCAGCAGCCCTCGACTAGCGGGGGATGAGCAGTTCTTC
CDR3: CASSPRLAGDEQFF

J: TRBJ1-5
V: TRBV11-3
size: NA
D: TRBD1
DNA: TGTGCCAGCAGCTTGCGGTCAGGGGGAGGCAATAGCAATCAGCCCCAGCATTTT
CDR3: CASSLRSGGGNSNQPQHF

J: TRBJ1-2
V: TRBV7-6
size: few
D: NA
DNA: TGTGCCAGCAGCTCCACACAGGGACATGGCTACACCTTC
CDR3: CASSSTQGHGYTF

J: TRBJ1-1
V: TRBV19
size: NA
D: TRBD1
DNA: TGTGCCAGTAGTGACAGGGCTATGAACACTGAAGCTTTCTTT
CDR3: CASSDRAMNTEAFF

J: TRBJ1-2
V: TRBV4-1
size: NA
D: TRBD1
DNA: TGCGCCAGCAGCAACAGACAGGGTGACTATGGCTACACCTTC
CDR3: CASSNRQGDYGYTF

J: TRBJ2-3
V: TRBV6-6
size: NA
D: TRBD2
DNA: TGTGCCAGCAGTCAAAGACTAGCTGGGGACACAGATACGCAGTATTTT
CDR3: CASSQRLAGDTDTQYF

J: TRBJ2-3
V: TRBV5-4
size: NA
D: NA
DNA: TGTGCCCTGGGCTACAGCCCTAGCACAGATACGCAGTATTTT
CDR3: CALGYSPSTDTQYF

J: TRBJ1-3
V: TRBV30
size: NA
D: NA
DNA: TGTGCCTGGACCCCGGGACTTATCTCTGGAAACACCATATATTTT
CDR3: CAWTPGLISGNTIYF

J: TRBJ2-7
V: TRBV5-1
size: NA
D: TRBD1
DNA: TGCGCCAGCAGCCGACGGGTACAGCAGCTTGGGACAGCCCCATACGAGCAGTACTTC
CDR3: CASSRRVQQLGTAPYEQYF

J: TRBJ2-5
V: TRBV7-2
size: NA
D: TRBD1
DNA: TGTGCCAGCAGCCGGGACAGGGGGTCCGAGACCCAGTACTTC
CDR3: CASSRDRGSETQYF

J: TRBJ2-3
V: TRBV7-2
size: NA
D: NA
DNA: TGTGCCAGCAGCTTAGACAGTAGCACAGATACGCAGTATTTT
CDR3: CASSLDSSTDTQYF

J: TRBJ2-7
V: TRBV2
size: NA
D: TRBD2
DNA: TGTGCCAGCAGTGGGGGTGGGAGGGGACTGGACTTTTACGAGCAGTACTTC
CDR3: CASSGGGRGLDFYEQYF

J: TRBJ1-1
V: TRBV7-2
size: NA
D: NA
DNA: TGTGCCAGCAGCTTAAGCTCGACAGGTCATACTGAAGCTTTCTTT
CDR3: CASSLSSTGHTEAFF

J: TRBJ1-4
V: TRBV7-2
size: NA
D: NA
DNA: TGTGCCAGCAGCTCCATGGGGCAGGGTACTAATGAAAAACTGTTTTTT
CDR3: CASSSMGQGTNEKLFF

J: TRBJ2-5
V: TRBV25-1
size: NA
D: TRBD2
DNA: TGTGCCAGCAGTGTAACTAGCGGGGGCCCCGGTTGGGAGACCCAGTACTTC
CDR3: CASSVTSGGPGWETQYF

J: TRBJ1-1
V: TRBV9
size: NA
D: NA
DNA: TGTGCCAGCAGCGTAACTTCTGAGAACACTGAAGCTTTCTTT
CDR3: CASSVTSENTEAFF

J: TRBJ2-3
V: TRBV5-4
size: once
D: TRBD2
DNA: TGTGCCAGCAAGTCCCAGCGGGGGAGCACAGATACGCAGTATTTT
CDR3: CASKSQRGSTDTQYF

J: TRBJ2-1
V: TRBV18
size: NA
D: TRBD2
DNA: TGTGCCAGCTCACCACCAGCGGGGGCCGACAATGAGCAGTTCTTC
CDR3: CASSPPAGADNEQFF

J: TRBJ1-2
V: TRBV2
size: NA
D: TRBD1
DNA: TGTGCCAGCAGTCAAGACAGGGGGGGAAGCTATGGCTACACCTTC
CDR3: CASSQDRGGSYGYTF

J: TRBJ1-2
V: TRBV5-6
size: once
D: NA
DNA: TGTGCCAGCAGCTTGGAAGGACAGCGGTATGGCTACACCTTC
CDR3: CASSLEGQRYGYTF

J: TRBJ2-3
V: TRBV27
size: once
D: NA
DNA: TGTGCCAGCAGTTTAAGGGCGGGGGCTAGCACAGATACGCAGTATTTT
CDR3: CASSLRAGASTDTQYF

J: TRBJ1-5
V: TRBV7-2
size: NA
D: NA
DNA: TGTGCCAGCAGCTCTACAGGTGGCAATCAGCCCCAGCATTTT
CDR3: CASSSTGGNQPQHF

J: TRBJ2-2
V: TRBV14
size: once
D: TRBD2
DNA: TGTGCCAGCAGCCCCCGACCGCCCGGGGGACTAGCGGGCGGAAACGGGGAGCTGTTTTTT
CDR3: CASSPRPPGGLAGGNGELFF

J: TRBJ2-2
V: TRBV4-2
size: once
D: TRBD1
DNA: TGTGCCAGCAGCCAAGATGCACAGGGGATCCCCGGGGAGCTGTTTTTT
CDR3: CASSQDAQGIPGELFF